Listed below are T cell receptor beta chains from one sample, sequenced in a study of regulatory T cells in long-lasting Graves disease. TCRdb itself ran the multiplex PCR reads through MiXCR, one entry per CDR3 protein. The sample gives over 200,000 distinct CDR3 sequences, more than 15% of which show up once; 11% to 15% is in the top ten. This sample also belongs to another study, concerning T cells in Graves' hyperthyroidism and ophthalmopathy.

The sequencing used peripheral blood mononuclear cells (PBMCs), collected at new diagnosis, from a patient treated with antithyroid drugs. The receptors were sampled from a young woman with Graves disease. Each CDR3 is given with its conserved first and last residue. Fields, in order: clone size, D gene, J gene, V gene, CDR3 DNA, CDR3 protein. D genes are given only for firm matches. For some rows the clone size is stated as once, few or many, or as a class when expanded; others skip it.

>NA|NA|TRBJ1-1|TRBV12-3/TRBV12-4
TGTGCCAGCAGTTTAGGGGGGGCAGGCGATGAAGCTTTCTTT
CASSLGGAGDEAFF
>many|NA|TRBJ1-1|TRBV20-1
TGCAGTGCTAGAGATCCGACTGGCGGAACCATAGGAGCTTTCTTT
CSARDPTGGTIGAFF
>NA|NA|TRBJ2-7|TRBV19
TGTGCCAGTAAGATCTCCACTCTGAGCTCCTACGAGCAGTACTTC
CASKISTLSSYEQYF
>NA|NA|TRBJ2-1|TRBV18
TGTGCCAGCTCACCCCTTCAGAGAGAGCAGTTCTTC
CASSPLQREQFF
>many|TRBD2|TRBJ2-5|TRBV3-1
TGTGCCAGCAGCCAAGTCGGGGGGTACCAAGAGACCCAGTACTTC
CASSQVGGYQETQYF
>many|NA|TRBJ1-2|TRBV3-1
TGTGCCAGCAGCCCCGTCCAGATGATAGGGGACTATGGCTACACCTTC
CASSPVQMIGDYGYTF
>many|TRBD2|TRBJ2-3|TRBV5-1
TGCGCCAGCAGCTTGGTCCCTTCAGCGGGGGCCGTAGATACGCAGTATTTT
CASSLVPSAGAVDTQYF
>many|NA|TRBJ2-3|TRBV7-9
TGTGCCAGCAGCCCCCGCGGGGATATCACAGATACGCAGTATTTT
CASSPRGDITDTQYF
>few|NA|TRBJ1-4|TRBV29-1
TGCAGCGTTGCTATGGGGAGGCGCGAAAAACTGTTTTTT
CSVAMGRREKLFF
>many|NA|TRBJ2-1|TRBV3-1
TGTGCCAGCAGCCCCCTAGGTCGCGAGCAGTTCTTC
CASSPLGREQFF
>many|NA|TRBJ2-5|TRBV12-3/TRBV12-4
TGTGCCAGCAAGGGGGATCACGATCCGGAGACCCAGTACTTC
CASKGDHDPETQYF
>many|NA|TRBJ2-7|TRBV5-1
TGCGCCAGCAGCTCACAGGGAGAAGTCTACGAGCAGTACTTC
CASSSQGEVYEQYF
>many|TRBD1|TRBJ1-1|TRBV28
TGTGCCAGCGGTTCGACAGGGGAGAACACTGAAGCTTTCTTT
CASGSTGENTEAFF
>NA|NA|TRBJ1-4|TRBV19
TGTGCCAGTAATAGACCGGGACGGAAGAATGAAAAACTGTTTTTT
CASNRPGRKNEKLFF
>few|TRBD2|TRBJ2-2|TRBV10-3
TGTGCCATCAGTGGGGCGGGGGAGAACACCGGGGAGCTGTTTTTT
CAISGAGENTGELFF
>many|TRBD1|TRBJ2-3|TRBV3-1
TGTGCCAGCAGCCAAGATTGGGGGACAGGGATAGATACGCAGTATTTT
CASSQDWGTGIDTQYF
>NA|TRBD2|TRBJ2-7|TRBV20-1
TGCAGTGCTAGCGGGACTAGCGCTTCCTACGAGCAGTACTTC
CSASGTSASYEQYF
>NA|TRBD2|TRBJ2-1|TRBV5-8
TGTGCCAGCAGCTTACTAGCGGGGGGGACCAATGAGCAGTTCTTC
CASSLLAGGTNEQFF
>many|TRBD1|TRBJ1-2|TRBV19
TGTGCCAGTAGTATAGCCTGGACAGGGAACTATGGCTACACCTTC
CASSIAWTGNYGYTF
>NA|TRBD1|TRBJ2-1|TRBV12-5
TGTGCTAGTGGGAGGGGACAGGGAAACAATGAGCAGTTCTTC
CASGRGQGNNEQFF
>many|NA|TRBJ1-1|TRBV18
TGTGCCAGCTCACCAACAGGATCGGGGCCTGAAGCTTTCTTT
CASSPTGSGPEAFF
>NA|TRBD1|TRBJ1-2|TRBV5-1
TGCACCAGCCAACAGGGGGCGGCTGATGGCTACACCTTC
CTSQQGAADGYTF
>NA|NA|TRBJ1-5|TRBV11-2
TGTGCCAGCAGCCAGAGCGGGACGCCCCAGCATTTT
CASSQSGTPQHF
>many|NA|TRBJ1-5|TRBV3-1
TGTGCCAGCAGCCAAGGAGGGAGCAATCAGCCCCAGCATTTT
CASSQGGSNQPQHF
>many|NA|TRBJ1-1|TRBV6-2/TRBV6-3
TGTGCCAGCAGAAACACTGAAGCTTTCTTT
CASRNTEAFF
>many|NA|TRBJ2-7|TRBV6-1
TGTGCCAGCACCCCGAACTTAGGGTACGAGCAGTACTTC
CASTPNLGYEQYF